These T cell receptor beta chains were read from a single sample in a study of cytomegalovirus exposure and HLA in healthy donors. The repertoire was sequenced with immunoSEQ multiplex PCR; TCRdb's copy has only in-frame clones and lacks some. The table shows 95,000 to 150,000 clones, with 90% to 95% occurring only once. What was sequenced was PBMCs. Receptors originate from a woman younger than 35 in good health and CMV-seronegative. The CDR3 runs from the conserved cysteine through the conserved F or W. The D gene is left open where the match is weak. Size tells how often a clone was seen (once, few, many) or the class of an expanded clone, and some rows leave it out.

TRBJ1-5	-	-	TRBV6-1	CASSARGQTNQPQHF	TGTGCCAGCAGTGCAAGGGGACAAACTAATCAGCCCCAGCATTTT
TRBJ1-5	-	-	TRBV4-1	CASSEQPSNQPQHF	TGCGCCAGCAGCGAACAGCCGAGCAATCAGCCCCAGCATTTT
TRBJ1-1	-	-	TRBV25-1	CASSEFGGRGEAFF	TGTGCCAGCAGTGAATTCGGGGGGCGGGGTGAAGCTTTCTTT
TRBJ1-3	-	TRBD1	TRBV27	CASSLTGLGNTIYF	TGTGCCAGCAGTTTGACAGGGCTCGGAAACACCATATATTTT
TRBJ2-7	once	TRBD1	TRBV15	CATSRGGQGHEQYF	TGTGCCACCAGCAGAGGGGGACAGGGTCACGAGCAGTACTTC
TRBJ1-1	-	-	TRBV5-1	CASSLGEEMNTEAFF	TGCGCCAGCAGCTTAGGAGAAGAAATGAACACTGAAGCTTTCTTT
TRBJ2-3	-	TRBD1	TRBV19	CASSTITGTGSTDTQYF	TGTGCCAGTAGTACCATCACCGGGACAGGGTCCACAGATACGCAGTATTTT
TRBJ2-7	-	-	TRBV28	CASKRETGLSYEQYF	TGTGCCAGCAAGCGAGAGACAGGCCTCTCCTACGAGCAGTACTTC
TRBJ2-1	-	TRBD2	TRBV19	CASSRAGVSSYNEQFF	TGTGCCAGTAGTAGAGCGGGGGTGAGCTCCTACAATGAGCAGTTCTTC
TRBJ1-2	-	TRBD1	TRBV2	CASSEDRGRYGYTF	TGTGCCAGCAGTGAGGACAGGGGGCGATATGGCTACACCTTC
TRBJ2-7	-	TRBD1	TRBV6-1	CASSLRQGVNYEQYF	TGTGCCAGCAGCCTCCGACAGGGTGTAAACTACGAGCAGTACTTC